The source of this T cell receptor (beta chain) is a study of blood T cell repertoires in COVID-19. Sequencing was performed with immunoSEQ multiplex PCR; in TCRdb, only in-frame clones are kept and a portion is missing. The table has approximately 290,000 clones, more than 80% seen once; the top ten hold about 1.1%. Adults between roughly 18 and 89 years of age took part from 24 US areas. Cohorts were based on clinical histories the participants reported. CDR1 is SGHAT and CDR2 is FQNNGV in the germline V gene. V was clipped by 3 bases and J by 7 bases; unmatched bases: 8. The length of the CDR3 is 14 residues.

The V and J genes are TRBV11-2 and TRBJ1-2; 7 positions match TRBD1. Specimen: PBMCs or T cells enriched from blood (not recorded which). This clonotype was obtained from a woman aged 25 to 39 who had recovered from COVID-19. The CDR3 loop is CASSFPTGRSGYTF. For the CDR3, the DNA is TGTGCCAGCAGCTTCCCGACAGGGAGGTCTGGCTACACCTTC. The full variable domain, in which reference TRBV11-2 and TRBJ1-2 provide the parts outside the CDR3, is EAGVAQSPRYKIIEKRQSVAFWCNPISGHATLYWYQQILGQGPKLLIQFQNNGVVDDSQLPKDRFSAERLKGVDSTLKIQPAKLEDSAVYLCASSFPTGRSGYTFGSGTRLTVV.